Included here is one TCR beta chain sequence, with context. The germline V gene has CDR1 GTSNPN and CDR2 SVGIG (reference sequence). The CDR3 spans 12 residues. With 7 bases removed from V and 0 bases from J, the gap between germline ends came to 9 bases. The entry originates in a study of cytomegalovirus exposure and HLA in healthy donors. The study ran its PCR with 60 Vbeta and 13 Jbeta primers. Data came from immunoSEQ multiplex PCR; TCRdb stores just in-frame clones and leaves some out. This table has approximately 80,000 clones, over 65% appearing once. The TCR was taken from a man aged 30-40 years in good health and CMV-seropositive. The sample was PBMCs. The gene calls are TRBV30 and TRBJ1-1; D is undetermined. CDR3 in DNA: TGTGCCTACATTGTACTGAACACTGAAGCTTTCTTT. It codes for CAYIVLNTEAFF. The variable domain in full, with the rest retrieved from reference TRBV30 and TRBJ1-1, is SQTIHQWPATLVQPVGSPLSLECTVEGTSNPNLYWYRQAAGRGLQLLFYSVGIGQISSEVPQNLSASRPQDRQFILSSKKLLLSDSGFYLCAYIVLNTEAFFGQGTRLTVV.